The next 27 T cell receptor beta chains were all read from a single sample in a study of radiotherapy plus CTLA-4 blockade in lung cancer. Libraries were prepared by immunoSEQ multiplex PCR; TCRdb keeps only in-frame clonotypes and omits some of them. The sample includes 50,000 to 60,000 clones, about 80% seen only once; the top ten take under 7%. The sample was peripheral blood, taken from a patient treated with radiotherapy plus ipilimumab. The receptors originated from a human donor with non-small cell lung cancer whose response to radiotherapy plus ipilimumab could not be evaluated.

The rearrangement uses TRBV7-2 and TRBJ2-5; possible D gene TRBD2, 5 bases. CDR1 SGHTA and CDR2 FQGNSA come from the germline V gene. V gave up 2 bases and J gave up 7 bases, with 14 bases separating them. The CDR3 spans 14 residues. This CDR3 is CASSLTDLGGTQYF. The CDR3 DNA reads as TGTGCCAGCAGCTTAACCGACTTAGGAGGGACCCAGTACTTC.

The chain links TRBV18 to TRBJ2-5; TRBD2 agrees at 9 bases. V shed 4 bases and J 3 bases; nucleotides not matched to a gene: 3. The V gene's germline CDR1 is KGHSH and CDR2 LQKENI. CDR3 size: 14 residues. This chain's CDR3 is CASSLTSGEETQYF. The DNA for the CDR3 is TGTGCCAGCTCACTGACTAGCGGAGAAGAGACCCAGTACTTC.

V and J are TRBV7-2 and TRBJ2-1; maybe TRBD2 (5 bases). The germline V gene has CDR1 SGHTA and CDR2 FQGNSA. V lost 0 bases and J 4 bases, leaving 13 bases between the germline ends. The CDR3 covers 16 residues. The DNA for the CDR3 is TGTGCCAGCAGCTTAGCGCCCCCGACTACTTACAATGAGCAGTTCTTC. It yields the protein CASSLAPPTTYNEQFF.

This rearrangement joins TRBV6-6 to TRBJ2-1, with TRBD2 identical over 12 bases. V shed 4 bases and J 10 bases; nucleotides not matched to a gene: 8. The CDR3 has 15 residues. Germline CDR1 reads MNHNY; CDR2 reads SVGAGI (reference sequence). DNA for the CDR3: TGTGCCAGCAGTTCGTCTAGCGGGAGGGCCCCCGAGCAGTTCTTC. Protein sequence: CASSSSSGRAPEQFF.

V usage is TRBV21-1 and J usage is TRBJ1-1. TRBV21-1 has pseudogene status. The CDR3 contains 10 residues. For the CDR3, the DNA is TGTGCCAGCAGCAAAGATAAAACTTTCTTT. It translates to CASSKDKTFF.

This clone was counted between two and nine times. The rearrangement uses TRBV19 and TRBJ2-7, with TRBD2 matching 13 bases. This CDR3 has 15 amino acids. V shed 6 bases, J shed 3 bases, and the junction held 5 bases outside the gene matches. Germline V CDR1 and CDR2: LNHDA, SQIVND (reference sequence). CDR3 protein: CASSPTSGGDYEQYF. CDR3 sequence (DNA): TGTGCCAGTAGCCCAACTAGCGGGGGGGACTACGAGCAGTACTTC.

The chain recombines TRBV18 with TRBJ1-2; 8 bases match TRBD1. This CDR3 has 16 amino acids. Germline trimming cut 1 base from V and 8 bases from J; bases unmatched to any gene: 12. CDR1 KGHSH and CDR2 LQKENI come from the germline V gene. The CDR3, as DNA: TGTGCCAGCTCACCACAACAGGGGGTTGGCATGAAAGGCTACACCTTC. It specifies CASSPQQGVGMKGYTF.

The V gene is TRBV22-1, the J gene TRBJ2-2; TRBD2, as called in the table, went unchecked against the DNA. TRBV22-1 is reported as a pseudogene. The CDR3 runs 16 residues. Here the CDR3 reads CPESARFMREFGELFF. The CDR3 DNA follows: TGTCCTGAGAGCGCACGATTCATGCGGGAGTTCGGGGAGCTGTTTTTT.

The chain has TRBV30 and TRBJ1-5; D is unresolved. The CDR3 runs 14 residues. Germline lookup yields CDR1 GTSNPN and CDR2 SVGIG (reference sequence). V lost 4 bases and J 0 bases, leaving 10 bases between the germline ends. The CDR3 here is CAWTPGNSNQPQHF. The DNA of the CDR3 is TGTGCCTGGACCCCAGGCAATAGCAATCAGCCCCAGCATTTT. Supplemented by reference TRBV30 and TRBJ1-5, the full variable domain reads SQTIHQWPATLVQPVGSPLSLECTVEGTSNPNLYWYRQAAGRGLQLLFYSVGIGQISSEVPQNLSASRPQDRQFILSSKKLLLSDSGFYLCAWTPGNSNQPQHFGDGTRLSIL.

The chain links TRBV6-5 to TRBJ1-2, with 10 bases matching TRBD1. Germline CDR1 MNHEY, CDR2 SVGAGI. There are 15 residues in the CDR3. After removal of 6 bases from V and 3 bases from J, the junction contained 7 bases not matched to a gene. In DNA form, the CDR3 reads TGTGCCAGCAGGATGGGGACAGGGGAGCACTATGGCTACACCTTC. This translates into CASRMGTGEHYGYTF.

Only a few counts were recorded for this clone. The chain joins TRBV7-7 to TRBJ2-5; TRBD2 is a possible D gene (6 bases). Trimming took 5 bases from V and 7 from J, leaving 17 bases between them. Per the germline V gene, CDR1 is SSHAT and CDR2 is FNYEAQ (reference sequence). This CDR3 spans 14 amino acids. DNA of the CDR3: TGTGCCAGCAGCCCCGGGAGAGGGGTTGTGACCCAGTACTTC. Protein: CASSPGRGVVTQYF.

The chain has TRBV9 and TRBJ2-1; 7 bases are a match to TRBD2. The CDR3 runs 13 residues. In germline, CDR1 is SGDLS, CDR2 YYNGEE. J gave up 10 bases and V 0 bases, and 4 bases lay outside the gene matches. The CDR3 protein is CASSVVQGGEQFF. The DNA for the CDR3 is TGTGCCAGCAGCGTAGTCCAGGGAGGGGAGCAGTTCTTC. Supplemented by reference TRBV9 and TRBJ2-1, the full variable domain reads DSGVTQTPKHLITATGQRVTLRCSPRSGDLSVYWYQQSLDQGLQFLIQYYNGEERAKGNILERFSAQQFPDLHSELNLSSLELGDSALYFCASSVVQGGEQFFGPGTRLTVL.

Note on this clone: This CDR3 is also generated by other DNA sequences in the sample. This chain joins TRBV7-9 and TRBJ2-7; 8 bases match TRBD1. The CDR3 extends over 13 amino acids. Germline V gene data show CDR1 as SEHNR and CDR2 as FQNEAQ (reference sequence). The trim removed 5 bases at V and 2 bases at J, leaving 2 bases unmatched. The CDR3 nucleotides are TGTGCCAGCAGCCCAGGGGGCCCCTACGAGCAGTACTTC. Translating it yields CASSPGGPYEQYF.

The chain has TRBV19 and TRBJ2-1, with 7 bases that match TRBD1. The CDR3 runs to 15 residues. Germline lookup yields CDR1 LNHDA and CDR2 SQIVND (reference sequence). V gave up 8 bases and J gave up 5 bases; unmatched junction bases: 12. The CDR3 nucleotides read TGTGCCAGTCGGAAGGGGGACAGACTGAACAATGAGCAGTTCTTC. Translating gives CASRKGDRLNNEQFF.

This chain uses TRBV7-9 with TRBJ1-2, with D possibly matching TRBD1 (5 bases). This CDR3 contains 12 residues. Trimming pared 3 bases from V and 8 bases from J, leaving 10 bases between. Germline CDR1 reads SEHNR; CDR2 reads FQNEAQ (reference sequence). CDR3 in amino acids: CASSFVQGGYTF. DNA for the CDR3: TGTGCCAGCAGCTTCGTTCAGGGCGGCTACACCTTC.

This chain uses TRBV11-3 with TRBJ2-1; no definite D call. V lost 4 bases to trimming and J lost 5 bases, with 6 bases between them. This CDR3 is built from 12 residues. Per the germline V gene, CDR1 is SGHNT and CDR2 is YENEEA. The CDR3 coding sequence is TGTGCCAGCAGCTCCCCGGACAATGAGCAGTTCTTC. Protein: CASSSPDNEQFF.

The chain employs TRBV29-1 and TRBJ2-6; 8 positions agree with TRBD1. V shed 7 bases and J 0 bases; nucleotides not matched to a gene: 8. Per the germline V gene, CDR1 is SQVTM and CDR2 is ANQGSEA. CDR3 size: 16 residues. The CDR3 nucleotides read TGCAGCGCATCGGGACAGGAGACCTCTGGGGCCAACGTCCTGACTTTC. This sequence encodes CSASGQETSGANVLTF.

CDR3 sequence: CASSVGTSGLNEQFF. CDR3 bases: TGTGCCAGCAGTGTTGGGACTAGCGGTCTCAATGAGCAGTTCTTC. The chain is built from TRBV6-1 and TRBJ2-1; TRBD2 aligns across 11 bases. The CDR3 is made up of 15 amino acids. The germline CDR1 and CDR2 sequences are MNHNS and SASEGT. V gave up 4 bases and J gave up 6 bases; unmatched junction bases: 5.

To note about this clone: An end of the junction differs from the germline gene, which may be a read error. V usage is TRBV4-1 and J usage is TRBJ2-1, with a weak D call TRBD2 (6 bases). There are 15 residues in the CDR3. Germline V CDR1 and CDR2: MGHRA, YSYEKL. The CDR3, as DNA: TGCGCCAGCAGCCAAGGCTCAGCGGGTAACAATGAGCGGTTCTTC. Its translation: CASSQGSAGNNERFF.

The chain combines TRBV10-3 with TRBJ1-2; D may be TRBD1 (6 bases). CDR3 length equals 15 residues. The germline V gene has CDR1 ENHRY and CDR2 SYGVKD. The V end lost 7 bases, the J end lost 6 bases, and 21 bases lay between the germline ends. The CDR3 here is CAITTRGGQDDGYTF. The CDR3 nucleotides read TGTGCCATCACTACAAGGGGGGGCCAGGACGATGGCTACACCTTC.

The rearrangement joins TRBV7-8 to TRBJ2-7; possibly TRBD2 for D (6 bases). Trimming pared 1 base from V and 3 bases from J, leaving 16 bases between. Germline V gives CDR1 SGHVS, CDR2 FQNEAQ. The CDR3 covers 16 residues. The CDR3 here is CASSLGGPGVNYEQYF. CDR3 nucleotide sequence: TGTGCCAGCAGCTTAGGGGGCCCGGGGGTCAACTACGAGCAGTACTTC.

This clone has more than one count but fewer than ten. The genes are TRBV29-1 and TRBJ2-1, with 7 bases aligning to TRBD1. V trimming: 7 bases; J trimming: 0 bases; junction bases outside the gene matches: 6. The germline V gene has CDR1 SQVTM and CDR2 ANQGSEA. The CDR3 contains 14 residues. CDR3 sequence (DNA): TGCAGCGCTGTCCGGGACAGCTCCTACAATGAGCAGTTCTTC. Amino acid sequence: CSAVRDSSYNEQFF.

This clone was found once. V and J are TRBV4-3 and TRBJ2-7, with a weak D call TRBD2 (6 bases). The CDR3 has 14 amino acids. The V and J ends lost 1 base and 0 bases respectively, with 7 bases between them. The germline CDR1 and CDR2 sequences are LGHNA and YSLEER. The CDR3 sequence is CASSQGRDSYEQYF. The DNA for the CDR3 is TGCGCCAGCAGCCAAGGGCGGGACTCCTACGAGCAGTACTTC.

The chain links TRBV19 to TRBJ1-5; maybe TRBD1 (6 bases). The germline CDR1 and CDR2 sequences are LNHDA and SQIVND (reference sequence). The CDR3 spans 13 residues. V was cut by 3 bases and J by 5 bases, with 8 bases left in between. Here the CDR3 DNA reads TGTGCCAGTAGTATGAGGGGGTATCAGCCCCAGCATTTT. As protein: CASSMRGYQPQHF.

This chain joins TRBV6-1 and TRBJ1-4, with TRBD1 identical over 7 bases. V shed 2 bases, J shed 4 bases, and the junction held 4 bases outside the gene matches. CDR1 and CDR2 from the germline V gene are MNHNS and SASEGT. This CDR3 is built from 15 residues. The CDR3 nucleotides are TGTGCCAGCAGTGAATGGGACAGCCTTAATGAAAAACTGTTTTTT. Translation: CASSEWDSLNEKLFF.

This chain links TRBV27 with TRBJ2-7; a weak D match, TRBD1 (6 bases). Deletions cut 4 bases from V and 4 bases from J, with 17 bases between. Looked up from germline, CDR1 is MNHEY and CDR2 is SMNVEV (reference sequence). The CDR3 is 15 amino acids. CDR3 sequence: CASSYSYGQIYEQYF. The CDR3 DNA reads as TGTGCCAGCAGTTACTCCTATGGACAGATATACGAGCAGTACTTC.

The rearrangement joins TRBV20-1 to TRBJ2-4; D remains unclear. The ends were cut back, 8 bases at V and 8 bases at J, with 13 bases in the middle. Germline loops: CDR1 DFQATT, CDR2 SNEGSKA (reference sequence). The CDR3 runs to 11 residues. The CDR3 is CSIVPRDIQYF. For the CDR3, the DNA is TGCAGTATTGTGCCCCGGGACATTCAGTACTTC.